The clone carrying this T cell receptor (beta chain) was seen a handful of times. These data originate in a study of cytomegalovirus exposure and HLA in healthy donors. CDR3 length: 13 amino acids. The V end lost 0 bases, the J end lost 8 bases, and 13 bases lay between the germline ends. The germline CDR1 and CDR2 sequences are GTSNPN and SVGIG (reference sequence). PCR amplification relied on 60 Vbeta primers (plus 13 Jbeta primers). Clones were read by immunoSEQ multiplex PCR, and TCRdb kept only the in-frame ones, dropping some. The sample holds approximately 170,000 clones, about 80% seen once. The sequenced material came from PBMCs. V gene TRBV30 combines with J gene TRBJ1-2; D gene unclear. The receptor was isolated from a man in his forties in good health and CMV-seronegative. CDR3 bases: TGTGCCTGGAGTGTACTAGCCGCCGGCGGCTACACCTTC. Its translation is CAWSVLAAGGYTF.